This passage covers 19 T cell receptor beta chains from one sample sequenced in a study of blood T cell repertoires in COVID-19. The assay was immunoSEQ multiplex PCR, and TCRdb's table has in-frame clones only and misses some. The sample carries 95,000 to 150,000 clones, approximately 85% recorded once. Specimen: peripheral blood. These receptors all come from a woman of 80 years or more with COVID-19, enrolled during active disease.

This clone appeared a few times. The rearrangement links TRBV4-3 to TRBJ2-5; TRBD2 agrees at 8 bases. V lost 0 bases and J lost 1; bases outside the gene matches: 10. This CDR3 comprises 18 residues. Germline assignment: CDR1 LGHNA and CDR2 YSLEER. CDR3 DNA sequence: TGCGCCAGCAGCCAAGATCATGTCAGCGGGAGAGTCCAAGAGACCCAGTACTTC. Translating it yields CASSQDHVSGRVQETQYF.

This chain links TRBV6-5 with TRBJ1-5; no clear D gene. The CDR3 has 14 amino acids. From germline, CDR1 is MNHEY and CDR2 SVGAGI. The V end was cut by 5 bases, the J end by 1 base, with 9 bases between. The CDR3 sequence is CASSLRESNQPQHF. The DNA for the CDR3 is TGTGCCAGCAGTCTCCGGGAGAGCAATCAGCCCCAGCATTTT.

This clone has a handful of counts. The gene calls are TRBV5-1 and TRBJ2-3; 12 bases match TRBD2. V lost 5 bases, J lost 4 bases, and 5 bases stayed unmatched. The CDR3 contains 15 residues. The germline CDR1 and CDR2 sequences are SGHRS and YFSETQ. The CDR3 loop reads CASRSSGRGSDTQYF. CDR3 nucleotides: TGCGCCAGCAGATCTAGCGGGAGGGGGTCAGATACGCAGTATTTT.

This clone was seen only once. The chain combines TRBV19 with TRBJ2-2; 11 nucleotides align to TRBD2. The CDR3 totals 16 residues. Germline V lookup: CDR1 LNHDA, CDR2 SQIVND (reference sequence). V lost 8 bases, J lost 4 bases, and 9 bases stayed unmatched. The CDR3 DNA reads TGTGCCAGTGGCACTAGCGGGAGTCGGGTCACCGGGGAGCTGTTTTTT. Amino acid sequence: CASGTSGSRVTGELFF.

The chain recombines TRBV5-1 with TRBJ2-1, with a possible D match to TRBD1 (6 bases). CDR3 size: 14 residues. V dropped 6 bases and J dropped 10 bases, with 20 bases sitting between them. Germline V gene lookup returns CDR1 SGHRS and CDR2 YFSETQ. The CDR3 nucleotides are TGCGCCAGCAAGCGATCGAACACAGGGTGGGAGCAGTTCTTC. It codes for CASKRSNTGWEQFF.

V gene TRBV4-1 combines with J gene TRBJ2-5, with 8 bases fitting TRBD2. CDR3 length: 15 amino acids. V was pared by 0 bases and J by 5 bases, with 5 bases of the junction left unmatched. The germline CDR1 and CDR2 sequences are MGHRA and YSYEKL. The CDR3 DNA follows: TGCGCCAGCAGCCAAGACGGAACGGGGGGGGAGACCCAGTACTTC. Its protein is CASSQDGTGGETQYF.

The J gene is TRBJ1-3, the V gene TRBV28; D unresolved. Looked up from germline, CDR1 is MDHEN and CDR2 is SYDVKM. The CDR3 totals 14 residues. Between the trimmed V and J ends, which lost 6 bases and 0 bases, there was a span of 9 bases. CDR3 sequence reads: CASSTSNSGNTIYF. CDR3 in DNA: TGTGCCAGCAGCACATCCAACTCTGGAAACACCATATATTTT.

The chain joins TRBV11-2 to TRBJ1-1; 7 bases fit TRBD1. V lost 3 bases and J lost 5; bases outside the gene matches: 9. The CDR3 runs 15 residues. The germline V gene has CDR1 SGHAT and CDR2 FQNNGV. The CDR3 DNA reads TGTGCCAGCAGCTTGATTTACAGGGGTAAAACTGAAGCTTTCTTT. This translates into CASSLIYRGKTEAFF.

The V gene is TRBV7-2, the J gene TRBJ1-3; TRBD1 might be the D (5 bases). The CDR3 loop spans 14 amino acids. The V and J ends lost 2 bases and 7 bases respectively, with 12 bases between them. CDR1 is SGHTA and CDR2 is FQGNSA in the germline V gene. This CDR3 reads CASSLTQGRNTIYF. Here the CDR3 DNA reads TGTGCCAGCAGCTTAACGCAGGGTCGGAACACCATATATTTT.

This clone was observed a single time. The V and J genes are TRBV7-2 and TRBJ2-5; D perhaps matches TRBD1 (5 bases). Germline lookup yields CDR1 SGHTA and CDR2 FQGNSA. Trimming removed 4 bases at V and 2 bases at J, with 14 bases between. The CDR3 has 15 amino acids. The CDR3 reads CASSSALGQQETQYF. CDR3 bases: TGTGCCAGCAGCTCGGCCCTGGGGCAGCAAGAGACCCAGTACTTC.

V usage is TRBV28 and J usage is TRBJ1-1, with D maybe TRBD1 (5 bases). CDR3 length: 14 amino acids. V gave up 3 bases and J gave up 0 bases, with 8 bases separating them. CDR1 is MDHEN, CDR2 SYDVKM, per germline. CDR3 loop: CASSLEGLNTEAFF. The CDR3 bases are TGTGCCAGCAGTTTGGAGGGGTTGAACACTGAAGCTTTCTTT.

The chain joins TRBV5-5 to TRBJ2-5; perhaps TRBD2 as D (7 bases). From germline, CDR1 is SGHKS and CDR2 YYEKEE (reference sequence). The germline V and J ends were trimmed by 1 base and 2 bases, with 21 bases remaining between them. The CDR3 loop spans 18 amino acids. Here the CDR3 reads CASSLYIGQPGGQETQYF. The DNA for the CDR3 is TGTGCCAGCAGCTTGTATATCGGACAGCCGGGGGGTCAAGAGACCCAGTACTTC.

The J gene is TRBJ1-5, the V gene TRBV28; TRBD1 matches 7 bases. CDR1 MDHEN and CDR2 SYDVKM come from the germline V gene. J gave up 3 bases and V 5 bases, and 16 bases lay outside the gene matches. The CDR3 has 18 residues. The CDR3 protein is CASSGWDFDRVLNQPQHF. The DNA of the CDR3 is TGTGCCAGCAGTGGGTGGGACTTCGACAGGGTCCTCAATCAGCCCCAGCATTTT.

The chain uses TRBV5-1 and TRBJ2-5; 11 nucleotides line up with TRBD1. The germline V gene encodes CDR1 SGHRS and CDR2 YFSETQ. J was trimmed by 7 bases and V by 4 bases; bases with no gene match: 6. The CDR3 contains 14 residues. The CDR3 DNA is TGCGCCAGCAGCCCGGGACAGGGGGAAGCGACCCAGTACTTC. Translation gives CASSPGQGEATQYF.

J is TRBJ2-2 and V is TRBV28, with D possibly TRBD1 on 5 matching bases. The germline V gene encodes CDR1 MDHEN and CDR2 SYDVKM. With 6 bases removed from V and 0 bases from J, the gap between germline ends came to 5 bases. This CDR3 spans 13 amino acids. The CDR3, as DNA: TGTGCCAGCAGACAGGCGAACACCGGGGAGCTGTTTTTT. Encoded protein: CASRQANTGELFF.

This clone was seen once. This chain's CDR3 is CASSFWASGRIAYEQYF. The CDR3 DNA is TGTGCCAGCAGTTTCTGGGCTAGCGGGAGGATTGCTTACGAGCAGTACTTC. The J gene is TRBJ2-7, the V gene TRBV28, with 11 bases aligning to TRBD2. V shed 3 bases and J 4 bases; nucleotides not matched to a gene: 11. The germline V gene encodes CDR1 MDHEN and CDR2 SYDVKM. The CDR3 is 17 amino acids.

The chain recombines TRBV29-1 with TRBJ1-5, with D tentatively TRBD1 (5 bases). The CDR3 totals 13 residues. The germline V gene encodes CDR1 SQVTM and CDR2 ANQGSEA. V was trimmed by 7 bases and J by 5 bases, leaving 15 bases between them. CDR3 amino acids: CSAKTARDQPQHF. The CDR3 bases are TGCAGCGCCAAGACAGCGAGAGATCAGCCCCAGCATTTT.

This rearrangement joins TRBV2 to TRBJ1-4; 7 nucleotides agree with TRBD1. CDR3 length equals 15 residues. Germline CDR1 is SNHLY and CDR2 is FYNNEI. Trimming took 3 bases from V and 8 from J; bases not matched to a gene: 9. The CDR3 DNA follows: TGTGCCAGCAGTGATTCCGGGACAGTCATAGAAAAACTGTTTTTT. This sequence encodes CASSDSGTVIEKLFF.

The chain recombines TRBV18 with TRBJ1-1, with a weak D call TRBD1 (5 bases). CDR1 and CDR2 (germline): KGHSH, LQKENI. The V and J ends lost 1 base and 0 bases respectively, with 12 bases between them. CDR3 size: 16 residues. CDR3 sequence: CASSPRSGGMNTEAFF. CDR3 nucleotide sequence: TGTGCCAGCTCACCACGAAGCGGGGGGATGAACACTGAAGCTTTCTTT.